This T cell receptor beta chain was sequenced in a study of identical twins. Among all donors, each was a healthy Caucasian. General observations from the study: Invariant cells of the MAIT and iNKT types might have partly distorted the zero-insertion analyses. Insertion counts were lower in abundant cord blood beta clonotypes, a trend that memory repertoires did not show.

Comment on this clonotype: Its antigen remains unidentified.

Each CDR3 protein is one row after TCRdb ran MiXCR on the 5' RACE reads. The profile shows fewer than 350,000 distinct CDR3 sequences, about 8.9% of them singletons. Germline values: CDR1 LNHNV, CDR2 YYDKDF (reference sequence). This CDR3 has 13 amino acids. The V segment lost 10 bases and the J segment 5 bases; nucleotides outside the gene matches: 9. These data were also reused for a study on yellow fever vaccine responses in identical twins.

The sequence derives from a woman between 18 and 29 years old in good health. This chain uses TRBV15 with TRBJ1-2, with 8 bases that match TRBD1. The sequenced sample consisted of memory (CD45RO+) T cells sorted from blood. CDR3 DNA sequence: TGTGCCATACCAGGTACAGGGGGTTATGGCTACACCTTC. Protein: CAIPGTGGYGYTF.